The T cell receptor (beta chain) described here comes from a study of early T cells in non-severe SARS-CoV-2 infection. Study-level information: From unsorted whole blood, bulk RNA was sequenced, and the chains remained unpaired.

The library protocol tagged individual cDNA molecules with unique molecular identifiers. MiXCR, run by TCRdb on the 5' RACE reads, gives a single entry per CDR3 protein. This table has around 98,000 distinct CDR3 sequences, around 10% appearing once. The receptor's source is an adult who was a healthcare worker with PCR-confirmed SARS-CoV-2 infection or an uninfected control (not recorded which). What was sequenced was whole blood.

The CDR3 protein is CASSLLNYGYTF. The CDR3 nucleotides read TGTGCCAGCAGCCTGCTTAACTATGGCTACACCTTC. This chain joins TRBV5-6 and TRBJ1-2, with D unresolved. The germline gives CDR1 SGHDT, CDR2 YYEEEE. This CDR3 spans 12 amino acids. Trimming left V 4 bases short and J 1 base short, with 5 bases between.